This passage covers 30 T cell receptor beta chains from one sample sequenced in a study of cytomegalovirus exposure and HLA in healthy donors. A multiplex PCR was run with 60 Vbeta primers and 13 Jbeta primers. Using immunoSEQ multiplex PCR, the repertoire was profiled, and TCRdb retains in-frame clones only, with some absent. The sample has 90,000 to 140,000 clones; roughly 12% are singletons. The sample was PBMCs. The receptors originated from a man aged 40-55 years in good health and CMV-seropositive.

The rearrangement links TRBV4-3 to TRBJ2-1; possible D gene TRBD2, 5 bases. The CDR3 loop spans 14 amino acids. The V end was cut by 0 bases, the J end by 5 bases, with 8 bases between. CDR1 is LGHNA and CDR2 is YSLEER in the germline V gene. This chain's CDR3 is CASSQEGSHNEQFF. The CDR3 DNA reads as TGCGCCAGCAGCCAAGAAGGGAGCCACAATGAGCAGTTCTTC.

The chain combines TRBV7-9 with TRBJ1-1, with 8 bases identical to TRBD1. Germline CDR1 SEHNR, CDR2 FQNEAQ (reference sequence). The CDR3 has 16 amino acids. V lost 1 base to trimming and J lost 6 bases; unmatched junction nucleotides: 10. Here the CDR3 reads CASSLGDRRVRAEAFF. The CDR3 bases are TGTGCCAGCAGCTTAGGGGACAGGCGTGTGAGAGCTGAAGCTTTCTTT.

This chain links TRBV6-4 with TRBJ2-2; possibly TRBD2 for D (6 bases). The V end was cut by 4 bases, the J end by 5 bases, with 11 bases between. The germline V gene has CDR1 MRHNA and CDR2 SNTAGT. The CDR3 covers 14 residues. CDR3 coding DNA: TGTGCCAGCAGTGTTTCCGGGACTACCGGGGAGCTGTTTTTT. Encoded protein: CASSVSGTTGELFF.

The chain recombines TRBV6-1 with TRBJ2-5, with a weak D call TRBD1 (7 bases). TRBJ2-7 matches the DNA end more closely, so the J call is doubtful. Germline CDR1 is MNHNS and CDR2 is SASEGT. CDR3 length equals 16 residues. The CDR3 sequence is CASSEIFPGGTYEQYF. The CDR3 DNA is TGTGCCAGCAGTGAAATATTTCCAGGGGGGACCTACGAGCAGTACTTC.

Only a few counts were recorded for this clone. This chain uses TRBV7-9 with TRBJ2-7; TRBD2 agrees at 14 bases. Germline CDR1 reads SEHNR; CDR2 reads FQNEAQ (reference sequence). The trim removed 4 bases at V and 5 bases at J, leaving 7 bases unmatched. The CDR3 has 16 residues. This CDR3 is CASSSRLAGGPDEQYF. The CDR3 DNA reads TGTGCCAGCAGCTCCCGACTAGCGGGAGGGCCCGACGAGCAGTACTTC.

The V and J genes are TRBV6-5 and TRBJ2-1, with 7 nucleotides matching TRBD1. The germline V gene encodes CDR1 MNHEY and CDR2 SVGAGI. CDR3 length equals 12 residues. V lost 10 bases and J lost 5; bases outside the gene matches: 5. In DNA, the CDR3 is TGTGCCACCCAGGACAGGAACAATGAGCAGTTCTTC. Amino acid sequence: CATQDRNNEQFF.

For the CDR3, the DNA is TGTGCCAGCAGTGAATGGGGAGTTAGCAATGAGCAGTTCTTC. The encoded protein is CASSEWGVSNEQFF. The J gene is TRBJ2-1, the V gene TRBV25-1; TRBD2 is a possible D gene (5 bases). Trimming removed 1 base at V and 6 bases at J, with 10 bases between. This CDR3 contains 14 residues. The V gene's germline CDR1 is MGHDK and CDR2 SYGVNS.

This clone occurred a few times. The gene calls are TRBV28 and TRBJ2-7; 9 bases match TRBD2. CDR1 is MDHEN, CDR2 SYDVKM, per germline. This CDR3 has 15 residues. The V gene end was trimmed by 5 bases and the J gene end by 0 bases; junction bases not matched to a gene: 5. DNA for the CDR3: TGTGCCAGCAGTCTAGCGGGACTAAGCTCCTACGAGCAGTACTTC. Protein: CASSLAGLSSYEQYF.

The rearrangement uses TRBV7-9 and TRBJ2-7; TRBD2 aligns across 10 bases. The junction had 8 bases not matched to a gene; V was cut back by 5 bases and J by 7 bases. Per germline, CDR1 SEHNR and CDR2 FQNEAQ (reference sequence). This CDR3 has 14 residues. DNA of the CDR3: TGTGCCAGCAGCCGGAGCGGGAGGGCCGGTGAGCAGTACTTC. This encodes CASSRSGRAGEQYF.

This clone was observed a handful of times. The CDR3 DNA sequence: TGTGCCAGCAGCTCGCAGGGGGCTTCTGGGGCCAACGTCCTGACTTTC. It is translated as CASSSQGASGANVLTF. The chain employs TRBV13 and TRBJ2-6; 8 positions match TRBD1. With V trimmed by 4 bases and J by 1 base, 3 bases remained unmatched. There are 16 residues in the CDR3. The V gene's germline CDR1 is PRHDT and CDR2 FYEKMQ (reference sequence).

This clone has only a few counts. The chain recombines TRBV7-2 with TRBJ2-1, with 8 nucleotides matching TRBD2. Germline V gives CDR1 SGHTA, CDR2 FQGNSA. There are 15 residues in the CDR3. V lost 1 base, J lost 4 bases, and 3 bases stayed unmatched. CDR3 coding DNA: TGTGCCAGCAGCTTAGTTCCTAGCGGGTACAATGAGCAGTTCTTC. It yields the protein CASSLVPSGYNEQFF.

The CDR3: CASSTQGNQPQHF. CDR3 DNA: TGTGCCAGTAGTACACAGGGGAATCAGCCCCAGCATTTT. V gene TRBV19 combines with J gene TRBJ1-5, with 7 bases lining up with TRBD1. CDR3 length: 13 residues. Germline V lookup: CDR1 LNHDA, CDR2 SQIVND (reference sequence). After removal of 4 bases from V and 4 bases from J, the junction contained 1 base not matched to a gene.

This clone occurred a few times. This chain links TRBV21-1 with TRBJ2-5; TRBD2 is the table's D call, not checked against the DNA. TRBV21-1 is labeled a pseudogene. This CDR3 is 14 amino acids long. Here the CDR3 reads CASSKTSGRETQYF. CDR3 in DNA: TGTGCCAGCAGCAAGACTAGCGGGAGGGAGACCCAGTACTTC.

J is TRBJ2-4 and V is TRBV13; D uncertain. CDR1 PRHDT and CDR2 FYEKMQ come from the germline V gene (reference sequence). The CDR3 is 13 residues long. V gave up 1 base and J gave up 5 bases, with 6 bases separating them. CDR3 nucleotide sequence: TGTGCCAGCAGCTTAGCACACGAAAACATTCAGTACTTC. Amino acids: CASSLAHENIQYF.

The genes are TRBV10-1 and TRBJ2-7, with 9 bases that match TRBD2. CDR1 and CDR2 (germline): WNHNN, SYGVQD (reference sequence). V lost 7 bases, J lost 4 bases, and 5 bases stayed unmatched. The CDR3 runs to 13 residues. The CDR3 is CASKVTSGYEQYF. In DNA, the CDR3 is TGCGCCAGCAAAGTTACTAGCGGGTACGAGCAGTACTTC.

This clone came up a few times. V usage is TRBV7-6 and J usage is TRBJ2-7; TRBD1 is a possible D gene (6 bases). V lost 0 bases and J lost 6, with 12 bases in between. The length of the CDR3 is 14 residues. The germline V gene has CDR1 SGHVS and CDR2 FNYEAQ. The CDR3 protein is CASSLAGALGEQYF. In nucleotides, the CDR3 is TGTGCCAGCAGCTTAGCGGGGGCGTTAGGCGAGCAGTACTTC.

For the CDR3, the DNA is TGTGCCAGCAGCCCTCGCCTTCAGGGTACCGGAAACACCATATATTTT. Protein: CASSPRLQGTGNTIYF. J is TRBJ1-3 and V is TRBV9; maybe TRBD1 (5 bases). The CDR3 contains 16 residues. V was pared by 4 bases and J by 4 bases, with 18 bases between. CDR1 and CDR2 from the germline V gene are SGDLS and YYNGEE.

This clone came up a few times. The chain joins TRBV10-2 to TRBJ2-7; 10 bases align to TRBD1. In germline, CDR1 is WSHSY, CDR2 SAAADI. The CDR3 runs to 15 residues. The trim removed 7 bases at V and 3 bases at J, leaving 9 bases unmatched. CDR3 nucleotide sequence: TGCGCCAGCACCAAGGGGGGACAGGGGAACTACGAGCAGTACTTC. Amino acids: CASTKGGQGNYEQYF.

The CDR3 loop reads CASSPRGATYEQYF. In nucleotides, the CDR3 is TGTGCCAGCAGCCCCCGCGGTGCTACCTACGAGCAGTACTTC. This chain uses TRBV7-3 with TRBJ2-7; D is ambiguous. Trimming stripped 5 bases from V and 2 bases from J, with 13 bases between. This CDR3 is 14 amino acids long. Germline V gene sequence: CDR1 SGHTA, CDR2 FQGTGA.

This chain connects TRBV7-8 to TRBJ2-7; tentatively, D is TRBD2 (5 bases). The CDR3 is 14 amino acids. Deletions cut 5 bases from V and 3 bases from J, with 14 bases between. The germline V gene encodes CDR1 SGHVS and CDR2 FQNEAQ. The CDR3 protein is CASSLEGSDYEQYF. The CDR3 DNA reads TGTGCCAGCAGCCTAGAGGGTAGCGACTACGAGCAGTACTTC.

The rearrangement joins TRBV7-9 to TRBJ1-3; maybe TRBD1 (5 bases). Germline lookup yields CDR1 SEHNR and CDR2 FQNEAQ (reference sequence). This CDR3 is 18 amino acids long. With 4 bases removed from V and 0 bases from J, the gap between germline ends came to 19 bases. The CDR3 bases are TGTGCCAGCAGCTCGACCGGGACTACCCCGATCTCTGGAAACACCATATATTTT. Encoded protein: CASSSTGTTPISGNTIYF. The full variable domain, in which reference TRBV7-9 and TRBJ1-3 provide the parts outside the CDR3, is DTGVSQNPRHKITKRGQNVTFRCDPISEHNRLYWYRQTLGQGPEFLTYFQNEAQLEKSRLLSDRFSAERPKGSFSTLEIQRTEQGDSAMYLCASSSTGTTPISGNTIYFGEGSWLTVV.

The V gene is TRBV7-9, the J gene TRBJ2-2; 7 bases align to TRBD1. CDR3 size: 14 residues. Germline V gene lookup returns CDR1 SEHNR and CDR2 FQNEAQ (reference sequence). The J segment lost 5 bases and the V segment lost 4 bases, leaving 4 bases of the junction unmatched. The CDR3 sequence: CASSSRQGTGELFF. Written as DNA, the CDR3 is TGTGCCAGCAGCTCCCGACAGGGTACCGGGGAGCTGTTTTTT.

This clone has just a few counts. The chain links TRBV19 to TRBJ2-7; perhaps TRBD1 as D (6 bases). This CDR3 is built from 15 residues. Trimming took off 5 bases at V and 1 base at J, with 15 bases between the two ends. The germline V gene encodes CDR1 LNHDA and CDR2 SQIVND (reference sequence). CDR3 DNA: TGTGCCAGTAGTGCCCCAGGGGAATTTTCCTACGAGCAGTACTTC. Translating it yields CASSAPGEFSYEQYF.

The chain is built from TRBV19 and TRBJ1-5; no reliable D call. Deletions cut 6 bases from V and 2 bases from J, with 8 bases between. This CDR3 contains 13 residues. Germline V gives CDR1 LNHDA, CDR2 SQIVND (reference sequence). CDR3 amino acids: CASRRNGNQPQHF. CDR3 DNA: TGTGCCAGTAGGAGGAACGGCAATCAGCCCCAGCATTTT.

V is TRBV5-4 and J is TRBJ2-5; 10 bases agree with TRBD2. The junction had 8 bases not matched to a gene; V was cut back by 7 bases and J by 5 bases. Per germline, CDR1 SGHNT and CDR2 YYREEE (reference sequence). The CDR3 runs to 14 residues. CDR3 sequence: CASGLAGVYETQYF. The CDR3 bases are TGTGCCAGCGGTCTAGCGGGAGTCTACGAGACCCAGTACTTC.

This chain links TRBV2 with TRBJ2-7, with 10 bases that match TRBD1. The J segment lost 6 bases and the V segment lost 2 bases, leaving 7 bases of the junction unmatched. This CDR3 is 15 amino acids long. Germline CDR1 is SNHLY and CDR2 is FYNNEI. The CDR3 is CASSETGQGLGEQYF. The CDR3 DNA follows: TGTGCCAGCAGTGAAACGGGACAGGGGCTTGGCGAGCAGTACTTC.

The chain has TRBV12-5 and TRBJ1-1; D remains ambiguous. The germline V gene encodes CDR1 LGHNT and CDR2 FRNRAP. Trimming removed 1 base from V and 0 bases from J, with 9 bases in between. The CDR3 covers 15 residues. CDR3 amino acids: CASGLGQRLNTEAFF. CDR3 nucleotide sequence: TGTGCTAGTGGTTTGGGCCAGCGACTGAACACTGAAGCTTTCTTT. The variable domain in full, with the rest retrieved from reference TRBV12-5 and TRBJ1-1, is DARVTQTPRHKVTEMGQEVTMRCQPILGHNTVFWYRQTMMQGLELLAYFRNRAPLDDSGMPKDRFSAEMPDATLATLKIQPSEPRDSAVYFCASGLGQRLNTEAFFGQGTRLTVV.

The chain's CDR3 is CASSERRDSNQPQHF. The CDR3 DNA sequence: TGTGCCAGCAGCGAACGCAGGGATAGCAATCAGCCCCAGCATTTT. The chain couples TRBV5-8 to TRBJ1-5; D might be TRBD1 (5 bases). The V gene lost 4 bases and the J gene lost 0 bases, with 11 bases spanning the gap. The CDR3 totals 15 residues. Germline values: CDR1 SGHTS, CDR2 YDEGEE. The whole variable domain, filled in from reference TRBV5-8 and TRBJ1-5, reads EAGVTQSPTHLIKTRGQQATLRCSPISGHTSVYWYQQALGLGLQFLLWYDEGEERNRGNFPPRFSGRQFPNYSSELNVNALELEDSALYLCASSERRDSNQPQHFGDGTRLSIL.

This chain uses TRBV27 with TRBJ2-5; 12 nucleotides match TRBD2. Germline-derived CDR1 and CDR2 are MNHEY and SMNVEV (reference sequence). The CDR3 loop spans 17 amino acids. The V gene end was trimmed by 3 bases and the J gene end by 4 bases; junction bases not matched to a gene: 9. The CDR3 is CASSFTWASGRGETQYF. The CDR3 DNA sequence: TGTGCCAGCAGTTTTACCTGGGCTAGCGGGAGGGGAGAGACCCAGTACTTC.

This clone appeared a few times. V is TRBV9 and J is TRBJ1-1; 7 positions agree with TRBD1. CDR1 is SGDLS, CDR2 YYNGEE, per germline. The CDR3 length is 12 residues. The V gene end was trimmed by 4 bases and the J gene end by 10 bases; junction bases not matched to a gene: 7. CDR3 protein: CASSKTGEAAFF. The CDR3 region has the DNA TGTGCCAGCAGCAAAACAGGGGAGGCAGCTTTCTTT. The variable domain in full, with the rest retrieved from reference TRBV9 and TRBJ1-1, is DSGVTQTPKHLITATGQRVTLRCSPRSGDLSVYWYQQSLDQGLQFLIQYYNGEERAKGNILERFSAQQFPDLHSELNLSSLELGDSALYFCASSKTGEAAFFGQGTRLTVV.